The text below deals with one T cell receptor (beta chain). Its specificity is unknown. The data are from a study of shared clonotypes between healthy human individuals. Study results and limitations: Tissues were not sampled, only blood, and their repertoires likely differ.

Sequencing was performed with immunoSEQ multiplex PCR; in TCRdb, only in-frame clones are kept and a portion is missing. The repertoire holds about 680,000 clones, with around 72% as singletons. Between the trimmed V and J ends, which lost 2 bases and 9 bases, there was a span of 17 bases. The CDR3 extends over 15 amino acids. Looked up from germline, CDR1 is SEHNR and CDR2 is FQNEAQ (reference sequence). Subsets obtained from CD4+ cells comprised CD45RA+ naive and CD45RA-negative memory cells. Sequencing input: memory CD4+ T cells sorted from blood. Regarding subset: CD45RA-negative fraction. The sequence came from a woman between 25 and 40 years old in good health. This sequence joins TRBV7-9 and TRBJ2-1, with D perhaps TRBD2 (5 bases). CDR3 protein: CASSLRDASRGEQFF. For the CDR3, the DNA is TGTGCCAGCAGCTTACGCGATGCTAGCCGTGGTGAGCAGTTCTTC. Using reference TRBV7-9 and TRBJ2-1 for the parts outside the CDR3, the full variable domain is DTGVSQNPRHKITKRGQNVTFRCDPISEHNRLYWYRQTLGQGPEFLTYFQNEAQLEKSRLLSDRFSAERPKGSFSTLEIQRTEQGDSAMYLCASSLRDASRGEQFFGPGTRLTVL.